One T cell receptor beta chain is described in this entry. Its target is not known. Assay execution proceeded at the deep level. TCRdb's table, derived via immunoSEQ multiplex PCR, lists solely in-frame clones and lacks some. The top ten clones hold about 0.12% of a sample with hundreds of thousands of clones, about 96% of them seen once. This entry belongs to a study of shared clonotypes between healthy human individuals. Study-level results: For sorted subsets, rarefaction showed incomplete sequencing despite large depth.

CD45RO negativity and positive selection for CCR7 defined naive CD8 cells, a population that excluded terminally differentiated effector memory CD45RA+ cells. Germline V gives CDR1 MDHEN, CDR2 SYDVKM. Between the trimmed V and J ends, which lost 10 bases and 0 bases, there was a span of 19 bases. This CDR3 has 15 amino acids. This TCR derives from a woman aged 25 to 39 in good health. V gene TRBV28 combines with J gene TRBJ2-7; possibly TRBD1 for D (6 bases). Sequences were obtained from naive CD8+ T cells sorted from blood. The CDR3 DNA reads TGTGCCACCAACAGGGTTTCAGTGATCTCCTACGAGCAGTACTTC. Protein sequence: CATNRVSVISYEQYF.